This T cell receptor beta chain was profiled in a study of T cell changes during pregnancy in multiple sclerosis. Sequencing used immunoSEQ multiplex PCR; TCRdb keeps in-frame clones, though not all of them. The data hold 70,000 to 90,000 clones, with about 91% observed a single time. This CDR3 has 15 residues. CDR1 is MNHNS, CDR2 SASEGT, per germline. With 3 bases clipped from V and 6 bases from J, the junction kept 10 bases outside the gene matches. This clone showed up just once. The sequence was obtained from a female donor in good health, serving as a control in a pregnancy study. Some clones in this sample may be carry-over from other donors' samples. The rearrangement links TRBV6-1 to TRBJ2-7, with 8 bases aligning to TRBD2. The sample consisted of PBMCs, taken in the first trimester of pregnancy. The CDR3: CASSDGAGLAGEQYF. Written as DNA, the CDR3 is TGTGCCAGCAGTGACGGGGCCGGACTAGCAGGCGAGCAGTACTTC.